The 26 T cell receptor beta chains below were found in one sample sequenced in a study of T cells in Graves' hyperthyroidism and ophthalmopathy. Authors of the study amplified TCR beta CDR3 regions from RNA transcripts. HTBI primers were employed in a first-round RT-PCR of the TCR CDR3. MiXCR, run by TCRdb on the multiplex PCR reads, gives a single entry per CDR3 protein. The sample consists of about 560,000 distinct CDR3 sequences, approximately 15% of them appearing once. The sequenced sample was blood. These receptors were collected from a woman under 30 with Graves' hyperthyroidism.

The chain is built from TRBV7-2 and TRBJ2-1; D gene ambiguous. The CDR3 is made up of 12 amino acids. V shed 9 bases and J shed 11 bases, with 17 bases lying between them. Germline CDR1 reads SGHTA; CDR2 reads FQGNSA. CDR3 sequence: CASSTPTKQQFF. DNA of the CDR3: TGTGCCAGTAGCACGCCAACAAAGCAGCAGTTCTTC.

As concerns this clonotype: This may be a read error: a much more frequent sequence differs by one nucleotide. As the CDR3 is not closed by the conserved phenylalanine or tryptophan, this likely results from a read error. The genes are TRBV20-1 and TRBJ2-1; 8 positions match TRBD2. This CDR3 comprises 14 residues. V dropped 5 bases and J dropped 2; count of bases not matched to a gene: 5. Germline lookup yields CDR1 DFQATT and CDR2 SNEGSKA (reference sequence). CDR3 residues: CSAGKRGTYNEQFL. The CDR3 DNA reads as TGCAGTGCTGGGAAGCGGGGGACCTACAATGAGCAGTTCCTC.

This clonotype was counted only a few times. The junction departs from the called germline gene at one end, perhaps through a read error. The chain links TRBV12-3 or TRBV12-4 to TRBJ2-1; 9 nucleotides align to TRBD2. The length of the CDR3 is 13 residues. This CDR3 reads CASSGSGRNGQFF. CDR3 sequence (DNA): TGTGCCAGCAGCGGTAGCGGGAGAAATGGGCAGTTCTTC.

The chain carries TRBV7-2 and TRBJ1-5; D not resolved. Germline V CDR1 and CDR2: SGHTA, FQGNSA. This CDR3 has 13 residues. Trimming stripped 2 bases from V and 9 bases from J, with 11 bases between. The CDR3 bases are TGTGCCAGCAGCTTACAGGAGGCAGGGCCCCAGCATTTT. Protein product: CASSLQEAGPQHF.

This clonotype occurred many times. The chain carries TRBV20-1 and TRBJ2-7; perhaps D is TRBD1 or TRBD2 (7 bases each). The CDR3 length is 14 residues. The V gene's germline CDR1 is DFQATT and CDR2 SNEGSKA (reference sequence). V lost 6 bases, J lost 3 bases, and 18 bases lay in between. The CDR3 sequence: CSANKRDSDYEQYF. CDR3 nucleotides: TGCAGTGCCAATAAGCGGGACAGCGACTACGAGCAGTACTTC.

This clonotype has only a few counts. V gene TRBV6-1 combines with J gene TRBJ1-6; no firm D call. The germline V and J ends were trimmed by 1 base and 7 bases, with 5 bases remaining between them. The CDR3 totals 13 residues. Germline V lookup: CDR1 MNHNS, CDR2 SASEGT. CDR3 DNA: TGTGCCAGCAGTGAAGTGGGGAATTCACCCCTCCACTTT. This translates into CASSEVGNSPLHF.

This sequence joins TRBV7-9 and TRBJ1-2, with 10 bases fitting TRBD1. CDR1 SEHNR and CDR2 FQNEAQ come from the germline V gene (reference sequence). J lost 6 bases, V lost 2 bases, and 6 bases had no gene match. The CDR3 has 15 amino acids. CDR3 coding DNA: TGTGCCAGCAGCTTAAGTCAGGGGACAGGGGATGGCTACACCTTC. This encodes CASSLSQGTGDGYTF.

A few counts support this clonotype. The V call is TRBV7-3, the J call TRBJ2-1; 7 bases agree with TRBD2. The ends lost 3 bases at V and 3 bases at J; junction bases unmatched: 2. The CDR3 consists of 14 residues. Germline V gene data show CDR1 as SGHTA and CDR2 as FQGTGA. CDR3 protein: CASSFSGLYNEQFF. CDR3 nucleotide sequence: TGTGCCAGCAGCTTTAGCGGGCTCTACAATGAGCAGTTCTTC.

The rearrangement links TRBV10-1 to TRBJ2-5; D is possibly TRBD1 (6 bases). The CDR3 is 15 residues long. V dropped 0 bases and J dropped 2 bases, with 10 bases sitting between them. Looked up from germline, CDR1 is WNHNN and CDR2 is SYGVQD (reference sequence). The chain's CDR3 is CASSESGQAQETQYF. CDR3 in DNA: TGCGCCAGCAGTGAGTCGGGACAAGCGCAAGAGACCCAGTACTTC.

There are many counts of this clonotype. The V and J genes are TRBV5-5 and TRBJ2-1; 13 bases are a match to TRBD2. The CDR3 has 16 residues. From germline, CDR1 is SGHKS and CDR2 YYEKEE (reference sequence). V was pared by 4 bases and J by 6 bases, with 7 bases of the junction left unmatched. The CDR3 protein is CASSPLGLAGVNEQFF. The CDR3 DNA follows: TGTGCCAGCAGCCCACTTGGACTAGCGGGAGTCAATGAGCAGTTCTTC.

This clonotype was seen more than once but under ten times. The CDR3 sequence is CSARVVGQGTPWSNQPQHF. The CDR3 region has the DNA TGCAGTGCTAGAGTCGTTGGCCAGGGGACCCCCTGGAGCAATCAGCCCCAGCATTTT. This chain joins TRBV20-1 and TRBJ1-5; a possible D gene is TRBD1 (6 bases). This CDR3 spans 19 amino acids. Trimming cost V 1 base and J 1 base, with 23 bases left between them. From germline, CDR1 is DFQATT and CDR2 SNEGSKA (reference sequence).

This clonotype was detected only a few times. This rearrangement joins TRBV2 to TRBJ2-4, with 7 bases that match TRBD1. The CDR3 has 14 amino acids. The germline CDR1 and CDR2 sequences are SNHLY and FYNNEI. Losses at the gene ends were 6 bases for V and 12 bases for J; bases not matched to a gene: 14. CDR3 bases: TGTGCCAGCAGAAACCCGGGACAGTTATTTAATCAGTACTTC. It codes for CASRNPGQLFNQYF.

This clonotype showed up many times. The chain recombines TRBV7-3 with TRBJ2-1; no firm D call. V lost 1 base and J 5 bases, leaving 9 bases between the germline ends. In germline, CDR1 is SGHTA, CDR2 FQGTGA. This CDR3 is 14 amino acids long. CDR3 loop: CASSLSVSHNEQFF. CDR3 coding DNA: TGTGCCAGCAGCTTAAGCGTCTCACACAATGAGCAGTTCTTC.

The J gene is TRBJ2-7, the V gene TRBV4-1; possibly TRBD2 for D (5 bases). The V and J ends lost 4 bases and 9 bases respectively, with 19 bases between them. In germline, CDR1 is MGHRA, CDR2 YSYEKL. CDR3 size: 14 residues. The CDR3 protein is CASSLGDTLGGQYF. As DNA, the CDR3 is TGCGCCAGCAGCCTTGGCGATACGCTCGGAGGGCAGTACTTC.

With regard to this clonotype: A read error may be the cause here, since a much bigger clone is one base away. This rearrangement joins TRBV20-1 to TRBJ1-1; 8 bases are a match to TRBD1. Germline CDR1 DFQATT, CDR2 SNEGSKA (reference sequence). The V segment lost 7 bases and the J segment 5 bases; nucleotides outside the gene matches: 15. The CDR3 extends over 15 amino acids. The CDR3 sequence is CSGGGRGQSGTEAFF. The CDR3 DNA is TGCAGTGGGGGGGGCAGGGGGCAATCGGGAACTGAAGCTTTCTTT.

In its sample, this clonotype was seen many times. The J gene is TRBJ2-3, the V gene TRBV2; 7 bases are a match to TRBD2. This CDR3 comprises 16 residues. Germline CDR1 reads SNHLY; CDR2 reads FYNNEI. The junction had 8 bases not matched to a gene; V was cut back by 5 bases and J by 0 bases. Written as DNA, the CDR3 is TGTGCCAGCAGTTTAAAGCGGGGAACTAGCACAGATACGCAGTATTTT. Its protein is CASSLKRGTSTDTQYF. The whole variable domain, remainder taken from reference TRBV2 and TRBJ2-3, is EPEVTQTPSHQVTQMGQEVILRCVPISNHLYFYWYRQILGQKVEFLVSFYNNEISEKSEIFDDQFSVERPDGSNFTLKIRSTKLEDSAMYFCASSLKRGTSTDTQYFGPGTRLTVL.

This clonotype was counted a few times. The V call is TRBV9, the J call TRBJ2-7; D perhaps matches TRBD1 (6 bases). The length of the CDR3 is 14 residues. Germline-derived CDR1 and CDR2 are SGDLS and YYNGEE. The germline V and J ends were trimmed by 0 bases and 4 bases, with 11 bases remaining between them. The CDR3 DNA sequence: TGTGCCAGCAGCGTAGGGGGGCCAGGGTACGAGCAGTACTTC. The encoded protein is CASSVGGPGYEQYF.

This chain links TRBV9 with TRBJ2-3; a possible D gene is TRBD1 (6 bases). V gave up 2 bases and J gave up 0 bases, with 19 bases separating them. The CDR3 totals 18 residues. Per the germline V gene, CDR1 is SGDLS and CDR2 is YYNGEE. Written as DNA, the CDR3 is TGTGCCAGCAGCGTGGGACCAGGGGTCGGGCTGAGCACAGATACGCAGTATTTT. This sequence encodes CASSVGPGVGLSTDTQYF.

A word on this clonotype: This sequence may be a read error, since a much larger clone differs from it by one base. The chain has TRBV5-1 and TRBJ2-3; tentative D call: TRBD1 (6 bases). V was cut by 0 bases and J by 0 bases, with 11 bases left in between. The CDR3 loop spans 16 amino acids. In germline, CDR1 is SGHRS, CDR2 YFSETQ. The CDR3 nucleotides are TGCGCCAGCAGCTTGGCTGGCAGGGGTAGCACAGATACGCAGTATTTT. This gives the protein CASSLAGRGSTDTQYF. The whole variable domain, remainder taken from reference TRBV5-1 and TRBJ2-3, is KAGVTQTPRYLIKTRGQQVTLSCSPISGHRSVSWYQQTPGQGLQFLFEYFSETQRNKGNFPGRFSGRQFSNSRSEMNVSTLELGDSALYLCASSLAGRGSTDTQYFGPGTRLTVL.

The rearrangement uses TRBV7-6 and TRBJ2-3, with no clear D. CDR3 size: 13 residues. Germline CDR1 and CDR2: SGHVS and FNYEAQ. The V gene lost 7 bases and the J gene lost 4 bases, with 12 bases spanning the gap. The CDR3 loop is CASTLQPADTQYF. The CDR3, as DNA: TGTGCCAGCACACTGCAGCCCGCAGATACGCAGTATTTT.

This clonotype was detected many times. The V and J genes are TRBV12-3 or TRBV12-4 and TRBJ2-1, with 9 bases lining up with TRBD1. The CDR3 is 15 amino acids. V shed 6 bases and J 1 base; nucleotides not matched to a gene: 4. CDR3: CASRRTGESYNEQFF. The CDR3 DNA reads TGTGCCAGCAGGCGGACAGGGGAGTCCTACAATGAGCAGTTCTTC.

The chain carries TRBV24-1 and TRBJ2-2, with D unresolved. The CDR3 runs to 14 residues. V was cut by 10 bases and J by 7 bases, with 18 bases left in between. Germline CDR1 reads KGHDR; CDR2 reads SFDVKD. The CDR3 loop reads CATPPCRLFGELFF. DNA for the CDR3: TGTGCCACGCCCCCCTGCAGGCTATTCGGGGAGCTGTTTTTT.

Concerning this clonotype itself: One end of the junction fails to match germline, which may point to a read error. V usage is TRBV10-3 and J usage is TRBJ2-5; TRBD2 agrees at 8 bases. The germline V gene encodes CDR1 ENHRY and CDR2 SYGVKD. The CDR3 length is 14 residues. CDR3 in amino acids: CAISPRGGRETQYF. In DNA form, the CDR3 reads TGTGCTATCAGCCCACGGGGGGGTCGGGAGACCCAGTACTTC.

In the case of this clonotype: Sequence at one end of the junction differs from germline and may be a read error. The chain employs TRBV29-1 and TRBJ1-4, with D unresolved. The CDR3 sequence is 13 residues long. Germline CDR1 reads SQVTM; CDR2 reads ANQGSEA. The CDR3 spells CCVARAFNEKLFF. CDR3 in DNA: TGCTGCGTGGCGAGGGCGTTTAATGAAAAACTGTTTTTT.

The CDR3 sequence: CSAGTGGSYNEQFF. The CDR3 DNA reads TGCAGCGCCGGGACAGGGGGTTCCTACAATGAGCAGTTCTTC. The J gene is TRBJ2-1, the V gene TRBV29-1; 11 bases are a match to TRBD1. Germline trimming cut 7 bases from V and 1 base from J; bases unmatched to any gene: 3. This CDR3 is built from 14 residues. Per the germline V gene, CDR1 is SQVTM and CDR2 is ANQGSEA.

Ten or more counts support this clonotype. The V call is TRBV20-1, the J call TRBJ1-5, with D unclear. The CDR3 covers 13 residues. Trimming took 1 base from V and 0 from J, leaving 4 bases between them. Germline CDR1 and CDR2: DFQATT and SNEGSKA (reference sequence). The CDR3 DNA follows: TGCAGTGCTAGAGCTTATAGCAATCAGCCCCAGCATTTT. Its translation is CSARAYSNQPQHF.